A selection of T cell receptor beta chains follows, all from one sample in a study of shared clonotypes between healthy human individuals. Only in-frame clones appear in the TCRdb table, and some are missing; sequencing was by immunoSEQ multiplex PCR. This table has around 1,900,000 clones, over 85% appearing once. The sequencing input was naive CD8+ T cells from PBMCs. These receptors originate from a man aged 18 to 29 in good health. Some clones in this sample may be carry-over from other donors' samples. CDR3s include the opening cysteine and the closing phenylalanine or tryptophan. D genes are given only for firm matches. Size tells how often a clone was seen (once, few, many) or the class of an expanded clone, and some rows leave it out.

TGTGCCAGCAGTTGGGGAGGGGCCAACGTCCTGACTTTC | CASSWGGANVLTF | TRBV27 | - | - | TRBJ2-6
TGTGCCAGCAGCTCCAGACAGGGGACCACTGAAGCTTTCTTT | CASSSRQGTTEAFF | TRBV11-3 | TRBD1 | - | TRBJ1-1
TGTGCCAGCAGTACCGGGACAGGGAGCTCCTACGAGCAGTACTTC | CASSTGTGSSYEQYF | TRBV6-5 | TRBD1 | once | TRBJ2-7
TGTGCCAGCAGCTTAGATAGAAACAATGAGCAGTTCTTC | CASSLDRNNEQFF | TRBV7-9 | - | - | TRBJ2-1
TGTGCCAGTAGTATAGTAAGGGGGCGAAGGCAGCCCCAGCATTTT | CASSIVRGRRQPQHF | TRBV19 | TRBD1 | once | TRBJ1-5
TGTGCCAGCAGTGAACACAGGGGCAATGAGCAGTTCTTC | CASSEHRGNEQFF | TRBV2 | TRBD1 | - | TRBJ2-1
TGTGCCAGCAGCCTCGGCCATGGCGAAGCTTTCTTT | CASSLGHGEAFF | TRBV7-9 | - | - | TRBJ1-1
TGTGCCAGCAGCTTACGCCAGCTTGGGGATACGCAGTATTTT | CASSLRQLGDTQYF | TRBV7-2 | - | - | TRBJ2-3
TGTGCCGTCGGGTTGTGGAGCACAGATACGCAGTATTTT | CAVGLWSTDTQYF | TRBV27 | - | - | TRBJ2-3
TGTGCCAGCAGCCAAGACCTATGGGGACCAATCGCCCTCCACTTT | CASSQDLWGPIALHF | TRBV4-2 | - | - | TRBJ1-6
TGTGCCAGCAAGTCGATGGGGCAGGGGAACTATGGCTACACCTTC | CASKSMGQGNYGYTF | TRBV7-9 | - | - | TRBJ1-2
TGTGCCAGCAGCCCGACTCTGGTAGATACGCAGTATTTT | CASSPTLVDTQYF | TRBV11-2 | - | - | TRBJ2-3
TGTGCCAGCAGCTCAATCAGGGGGTATGGGGACACCGGGGAGCTGTTTTTT | CASSSIRGYGDTGELFF | TRBV11-2 | TRBD1 | - | TRBJ2-2
TGTGCCAGCAGTTTATCCGGGACTAGCGACCAAGAGACCCAGTACTTC | CASSLSGTSDQETQYF | TRBV28 | TRBD2 | - | TRBJ2-5
TGTGCCAGCAGCTTCCGGAGCGGGACCTACAATGAGCAGTTCTTC | CASSFRSGTYNEQFF | TRBV11-2 | TRBD2 | - | TRBJ2-1
TGCGCCAGCAGCCAAGATTTGGGAGAGCAGTTCTTC | CASSQDLGEQFF | TRBV4-1 | - | - | TRBJ2-1
TGTGCCAGCAGTTCGCGGGAGGCCCTACGCCCAGATACGCAGTATTTT | CASSSREALRPDTQYF | TRBV11-2 | TRBD2 | - | TRBJ2-3
TGTGCCAGCAGTCCCAAGAGGACCGGGGAGCTGTTTTTT | CASSPKRTGELFF | TRBV13 | - | - | TRBJ2-2